This T cell receptor beta chain originates from a study of shared clonotypes between healthy human individuals. Points from the study as a whole: It was only blood that was sampled, and tissue repertoires likely differ. Shared clonotypes: 4.5% to 5% naive CD4, around 3.5% naive CD8, 2.3% memory CD4, 0.4% memory CD8.

In this sample, this clone turned up once. Antigen specificity is unknown. The germline V and J ends were trimmed by 1 base and 1 base, with 10 bases remaining between them. Germline CDR1 SQVTM, CDR2 ANQGSEA. The CDR3 sequence is 14 residues long. Only CD45RO-negative cells positively selected for CCR7 counted as naive CD8 cells, so terminally differentiated effector memory CD45RA+ cells were excluded. There were no recent acute infections or vaccinations among the donors, who were healthy HIV-negative adults. As processed by the authors: Filtering was not the same, since immunoSEQ gave junction-only sequences without quality scores. Profiling relied on immunoSEQ multiplex PCR, and the TCRdb table lists in-frame clones only, not all of them. V and J calls plus clone size are reproduced from that table; the DNA served to infer D and trimming. The sample has about 870,000 clones; almost 95% are singletons.

This clonotype was sampled from a man aged 30 to 39 in good health. The sequenced material came from naive CD8+ T cells sorted from blood. This chain connects TRBV29-1 to TRBJ1-1; D unclear. CDR3 protein: CSVEGGEANTEAFF. CDR3 nucleotide sequence: TGCAGCGTTGAAGGGGGTGAGGCGAACACTGAAGCTTTCTTT.